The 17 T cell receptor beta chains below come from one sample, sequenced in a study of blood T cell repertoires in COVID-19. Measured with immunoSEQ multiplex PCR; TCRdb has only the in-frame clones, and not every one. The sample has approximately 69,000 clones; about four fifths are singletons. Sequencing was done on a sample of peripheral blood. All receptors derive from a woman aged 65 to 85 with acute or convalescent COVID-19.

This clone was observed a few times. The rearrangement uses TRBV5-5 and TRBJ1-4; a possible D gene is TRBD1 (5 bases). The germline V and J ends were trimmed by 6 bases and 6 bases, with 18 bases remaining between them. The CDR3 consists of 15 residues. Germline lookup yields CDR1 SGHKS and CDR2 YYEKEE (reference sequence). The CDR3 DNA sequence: TGTGCCAGCACCCCCGGCCCGGGGGGAGATGAAAAACTGTTTTTT. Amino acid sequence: CASTPGPGGDEKLFF.

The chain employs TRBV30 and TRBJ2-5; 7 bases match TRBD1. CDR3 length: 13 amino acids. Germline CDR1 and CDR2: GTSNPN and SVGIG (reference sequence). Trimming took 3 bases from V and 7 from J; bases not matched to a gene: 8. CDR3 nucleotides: TGTGCCTGGAGGAACTCGGCAGGGGGGACCCAGTACTTC. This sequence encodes CAWRNSAGGTQYF.

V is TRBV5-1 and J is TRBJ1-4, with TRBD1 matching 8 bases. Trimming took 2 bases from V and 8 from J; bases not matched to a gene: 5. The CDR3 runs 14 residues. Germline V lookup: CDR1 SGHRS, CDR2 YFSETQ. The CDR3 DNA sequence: TGCGCCAGCAGCTTCGGACAGGGATACGAAAAACTGTTTTTT. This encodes CASSFGQGYEKLFF. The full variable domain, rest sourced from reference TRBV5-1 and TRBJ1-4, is KAGVTQTPRYLIKTRGQQVTLSCSPISGHRSVSWYQQTPGQGLQFLFEYFSETQRNKGNFPGRFSGRQFSNSRSEMNVSTLELGDSALYLCASSFGQGYEKLFFGSGTQLSVL.

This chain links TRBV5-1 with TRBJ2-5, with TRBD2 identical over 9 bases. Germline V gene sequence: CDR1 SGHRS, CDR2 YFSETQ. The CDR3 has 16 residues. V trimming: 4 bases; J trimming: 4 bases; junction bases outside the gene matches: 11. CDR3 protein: CASSPRGSGSRETQYF. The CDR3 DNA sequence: TGCGCCAGCAGCCCTCGAGGTAGCGGGAGTAGAGAGACCCAGTACTTC. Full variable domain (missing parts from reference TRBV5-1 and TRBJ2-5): KAGVTQTPRYLIKTRGQQVTLSCSPISGHRSVSWYQQTPGQGLQFLFEYFSETQRNKGNFPGRFSGRQFSNSRSEMNVSTLELGDSALYLCASSPRGSGSRETQYFGPGTRLLVL.

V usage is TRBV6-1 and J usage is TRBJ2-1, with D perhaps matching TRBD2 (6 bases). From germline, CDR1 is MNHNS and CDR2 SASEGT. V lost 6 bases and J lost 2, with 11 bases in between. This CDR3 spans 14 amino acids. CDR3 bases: TGTGCCAGCAGACCACTAGCACCCTACAATGAGCAGTTCTTC. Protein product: CASRPLAPYNEQFF.

The CDR3 is CASSPLSGRAGEQFF. In DNA, the CDR3 is TGTGCCAGCTCACCCTTAAGCGGGAGGGCCGGTGAGCAGTTCTTC. This chain uses TRBV18 with TRBJ2-1; TRBD2 matches at 10 bases. The CDR3 is made up of 15 amino acids. V was clipped by 3 bases and J by 9 bases; unmatched bases: 8. Per the germline V gene, CDR1 is KGHSH and CDR2 is LQKENI.

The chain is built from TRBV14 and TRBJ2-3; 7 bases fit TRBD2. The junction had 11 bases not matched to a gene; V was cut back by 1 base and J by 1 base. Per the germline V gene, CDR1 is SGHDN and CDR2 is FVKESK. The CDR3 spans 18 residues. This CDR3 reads CASSQGTLAAGGTDTQYF. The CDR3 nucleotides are TGTGCCAGCAGCCAAGGGACGCTCGCGGCGGGAGGCACAGATACGCAGTATTTT. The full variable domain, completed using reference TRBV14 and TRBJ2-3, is EAGVTQFPSHSVIEKGQTVTLRCDPISGHDNLYWYRRVMGKEIKFLLHFVKESKQDESGMPNNRFLAERTGGTYSTLKVQPAELEDSGVYFCASSQGTLAAGGTDTQYFGPGTRLTVL.

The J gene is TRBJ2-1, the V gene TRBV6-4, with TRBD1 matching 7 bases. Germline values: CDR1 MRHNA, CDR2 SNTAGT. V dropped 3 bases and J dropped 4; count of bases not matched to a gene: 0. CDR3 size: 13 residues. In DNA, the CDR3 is TGTGCCAGCAGTGAGACAGGGTACAATGAGCAGTTCTTC. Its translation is CASSETGYNEQFF.

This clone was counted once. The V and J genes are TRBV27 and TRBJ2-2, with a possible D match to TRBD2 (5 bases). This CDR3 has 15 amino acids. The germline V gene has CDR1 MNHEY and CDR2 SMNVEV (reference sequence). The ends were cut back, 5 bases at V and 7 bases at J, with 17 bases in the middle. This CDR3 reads CASSQAPPGSGELFF. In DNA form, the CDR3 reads TGTGCCAGCAGTCAGGCGCCCCCGGGGAGCGGGGAGCTGTTTTTT.

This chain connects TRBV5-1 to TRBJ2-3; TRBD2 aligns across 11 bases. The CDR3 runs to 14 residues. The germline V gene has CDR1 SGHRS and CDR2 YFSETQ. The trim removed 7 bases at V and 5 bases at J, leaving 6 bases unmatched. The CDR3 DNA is TGCGCCAGCCATAGCGGGAGGGCCCGAGATACGCAGTATTTT. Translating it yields CASHSGRARDTQYF.

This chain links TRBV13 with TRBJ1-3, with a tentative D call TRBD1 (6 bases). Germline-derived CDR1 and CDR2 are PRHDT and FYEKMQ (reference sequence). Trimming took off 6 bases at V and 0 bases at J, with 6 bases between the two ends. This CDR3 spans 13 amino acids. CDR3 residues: CASRGGSGNTIYF. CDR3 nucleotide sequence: TGTGCCAGCAGAGGGGGCTCTGGAAACACCATATATTTT.

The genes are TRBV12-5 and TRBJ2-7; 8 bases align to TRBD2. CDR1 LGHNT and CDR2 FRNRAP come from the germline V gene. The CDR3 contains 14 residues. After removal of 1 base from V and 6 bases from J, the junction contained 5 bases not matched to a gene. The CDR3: CASGLGSGIFEQYF. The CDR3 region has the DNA TGTGCTAGTGGTTTGGGTAGCGGGATTTTCGAGCAGTACTTC.

DNA for the CDR3: TGTGCCTTATCGACTAGTTTGGACCACGAGCAGTACTTC. Its translation is CALSTSLDHEQYF. The chain employs TRBV10-3 and TRBJ2-7, with D tentatively TRBD2 (6 bases). V lost 11 bases and J lost 5, with 19 bases in between. Per germline, CDR1 ENHRY and CDR2 SYGVKD. The CDR3 sequence is 13 residues long.

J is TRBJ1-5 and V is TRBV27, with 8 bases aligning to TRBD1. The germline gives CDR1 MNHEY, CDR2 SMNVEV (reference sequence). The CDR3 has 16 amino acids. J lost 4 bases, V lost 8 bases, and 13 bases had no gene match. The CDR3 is CASGILGQGPNQPQHF. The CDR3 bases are TGTGCCAGCGGAATCCTAGGACAGGGTCCTAATCAGCCCCAGCATTTT.

The chain's CDR3 is CASSPIGTGGGGYTF. CDR3 nucleotide sequence: TGTGCCAGCAGCCCGATCGGGACAGGGGGCGGTGGCTACACCTTC. The V call is TRBV7-2, the J call TRBJ1-2, with 12 nucleotides matching TRBD1. The trim removed 5 bases at V and 7 bases at J, leaving 8 bases unmatched. This CDR3 contains 15 residues. Germline V CDR1 and CDR2: SGHTA, FQGNSA.

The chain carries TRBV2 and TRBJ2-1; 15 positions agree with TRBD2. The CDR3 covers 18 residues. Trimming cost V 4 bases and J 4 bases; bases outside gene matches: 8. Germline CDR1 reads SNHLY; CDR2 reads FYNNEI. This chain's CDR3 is CASSAGLAGGGAYNEQFF. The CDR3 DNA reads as TGTGCCAGCAGTGCCGGACTAGCGGGAGGGGGGGCTTACAATGAGCAGTTCTTC.

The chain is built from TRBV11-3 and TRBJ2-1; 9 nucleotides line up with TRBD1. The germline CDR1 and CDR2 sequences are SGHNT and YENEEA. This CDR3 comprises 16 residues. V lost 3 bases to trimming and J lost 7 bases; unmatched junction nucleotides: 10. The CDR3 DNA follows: TGTGCCAGCAGCTTGGCAGGGACAGGGACGGCTAATGAGCAGTTCTTC. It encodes CASSLAGTGTANEQFF.